This T cell receptor (beta chain) came from a study of blood T cell repertoires in COVID-19. Overall study context: Material from acute and convalescent COVID-19 was sourced from the United States, Italy and Spain. Sample material is recorded as cDNA or gDNA derived from T cells, B-cell-depleted T cells, or PBMCs.

Authors' data handling: Reference gene primer amplification yielded estimated nucleated cell counts. Data came from immunoSEQ multiplex PCR; TCRdb stores just in-frame clones and leaves some out. That table gives V, J and clone size, and the DNA gave D and trimming. The sample includes around 86,000 clones, over 75% of them seen just once. The germline V and J ends were trimmed by 0 bases and 4 bases, with 10 bases remaining between them. Germline V gene lookup returns CDR1 MNHEY and CDR2 SVGAGI. The CDR3 contains 15 residues. This clone has a handful of counts. The source of this sequence is an elderly woman with acute or convalescent COVID-19. Input material: peripheral blood. The V and J genes are TRBV6-5 and TRBJ1-3, with D possibly TRBD1 on 5 matching bases. The CDR3 bases are TGTGCCAGCAGTTACTCGATTGGGGCAGGAAACACCATATATTTT. Protein: CASSYSIGAGNTIYF.